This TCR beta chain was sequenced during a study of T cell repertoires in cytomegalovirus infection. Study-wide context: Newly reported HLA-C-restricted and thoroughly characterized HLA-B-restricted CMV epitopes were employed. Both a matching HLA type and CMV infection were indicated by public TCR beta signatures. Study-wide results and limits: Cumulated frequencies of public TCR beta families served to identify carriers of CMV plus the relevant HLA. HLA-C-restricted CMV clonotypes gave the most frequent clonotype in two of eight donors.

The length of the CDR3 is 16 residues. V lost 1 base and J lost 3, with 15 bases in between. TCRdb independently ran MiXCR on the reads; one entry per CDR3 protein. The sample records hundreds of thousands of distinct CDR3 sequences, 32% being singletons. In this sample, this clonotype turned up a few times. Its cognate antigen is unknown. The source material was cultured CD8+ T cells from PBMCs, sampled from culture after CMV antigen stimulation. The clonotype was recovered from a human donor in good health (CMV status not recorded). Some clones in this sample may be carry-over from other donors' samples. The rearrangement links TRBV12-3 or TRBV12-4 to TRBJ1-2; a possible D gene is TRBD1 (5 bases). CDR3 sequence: CASSLGVGENYYGYTF. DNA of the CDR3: TGTGCCAGCAGTTTAGGGGTGGGGGAAAATTACTATGGCTACACCTTC.